This T cell receptor beta chain was captured in a study of human T cells and chemical hapten exposure (dated by TCRdb to the early 2020s). Study-wide context: For sensitization, 2% DPC in acetone was applied to a roughly 2 cm by roughly 2 cm area of upper inner arm skin. Weekly therapeutic DPC doses were additionally applied to the scalp of patients throughout the roughly 24-week study period. Patch testing was performed on the upper back with Finn chambers containing 0.01% DPC, and the patch tests were scored after 6 days according to International Contact Dermatitis Research Group standards. The mostly female patient cohort included alopecia areata with under or over 50% scalp involvement, alopecia totalis and alopecia universalis. Libraries were pooled for sequencing, and variation in per-sample TCR yields was attributed mainly to small differences in library volumes within the pool. The study tracked peripheral blood TCR repertoire changes in vivo during primary and secondary sensitization to the hapten diphenylcyclopropenone (DPC) in alopecia patients. Blood was sampled from patients pre-sensitization (week 0) and at 2, 6 and about 24 weeks after DPC sensitization. Blood for TCR sequencing was provided by twenty-nine alopecia patients at one to four time points (pre-sensitization, 2, 6 and 24 weeks). Study-level results and caveats: The number of TCRs above 1 in 1000 frequency did not change with DPC sensitization; there was no evidence of global repertoire structure alterations. All patients had alopecia, a presumed autoimmune disease, so their immune response might differ from that of healthy individuals. A positive correlation was found between the number of PT1 expanded TCRs and patch test score, with significance reached at thresholds 8, 16 and 32 but not 4. Expanded TCRs formed significantly more large CDR3 similarity clusters than pre-sensitization or healthy control sets, consistent with antigen-driven responses. Repeated subsampling changed both the strength of the expansion versus patch-test correlation and the threshold at which the correlation became significant.

Libraries were prepared through RACE. The listed sequencing device is NextSeq 500. Library preparation attached unique molecular identifiers to individual cDNA molecules for quantitative, reproducible TCR counting. Both TCR alpha and TCR beta chains were sequenced from each blood RNA sample. Per the original workflow: Samples had a median of approximately 96,000 TCRs, with a range from 23,224 to 690,600. V, J and CDR3 annotation of the TCR reads was performed with the Decombinator software suite. Every sample was subsampled to the same number of TCRs (28,000) for the PS versus PT1 abundance plots. Expanded TCRs were defined as absent before sensitization and observed at least eight times at the 2-week time point. TCRdb redid the processing of the public reads, applying fastp at Q25 and MiXCR, and retained in-frame beta chains. Each entry merges the rows of one CDR3 protein and shows their most common DNA and genes. It is TCRdb's table, rather than the study itself, that gives the V and J calls and clone size. The sample records roughly 38,000 distinct CDR3 sequences, less than 9% of which are singletons. In total, the top ten clones hold about 1.2% of the sample.

The sample's time point label, decoded: pre-sensitization, week 0. The meaning of the sample's treatment or condition label: therapeutic diphenylcyclopropenone sensitization with weekly scalp DPC. At each patch-test visit, blood was drawn before the patch test was applied. Patients were eligible if aged 18 to 70, diagnosed with alopecia and judged suitable for DPC therapy, and pregnant patients were excluded. Total RNA was isolated from unfractionated whole blood collected in Tempus Blood RNA tubes. From cysteine to phenylalanine, the CDR3 is 14 amino acids long. Just the 42-base CDR3 DNA is kept, in frame starting at base 1. CDR1 and CDR2, per the germline V gene, are SQVTM and ANQGSEA. Unmatched junction bases come to 9, with V trimmed by 7 bases and J by 5 bases. Turning to this clonotype: It lacks a known antigen. It has no much larger one-base neighbor in the sample; base qualities were not kept.

This sample comprised whole blood, obtained in connection with sensitization to the hapten diphenylcyclopropenone (DPC). The rearranged chain carries TRBV29-1 and TRBJ2-7, with 12 bases matching TRBD2. The sequence derives from a woman aged 50 to 60 with alopecia areata. Some clones in this sample may be carry-over from other donors' samples. The CDR3 region: CSGPLAGGPHEQYF. DNA sequence: TGCAGCGGGCCTCTAGCGGGAGGGCCTCACGAGCAGTACTTC.